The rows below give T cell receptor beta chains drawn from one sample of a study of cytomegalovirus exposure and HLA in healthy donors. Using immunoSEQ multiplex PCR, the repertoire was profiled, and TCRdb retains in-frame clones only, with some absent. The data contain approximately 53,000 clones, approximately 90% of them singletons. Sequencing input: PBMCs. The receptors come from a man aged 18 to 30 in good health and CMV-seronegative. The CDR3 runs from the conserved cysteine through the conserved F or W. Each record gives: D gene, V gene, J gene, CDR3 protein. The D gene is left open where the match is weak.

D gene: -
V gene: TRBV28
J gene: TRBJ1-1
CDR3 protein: CASSLQGPNTEAFF

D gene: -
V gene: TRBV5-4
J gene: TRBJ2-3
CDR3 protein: CASSSGEDTQYF

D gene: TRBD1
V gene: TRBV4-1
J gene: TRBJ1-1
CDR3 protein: CASSLGQGAVNTEAFF

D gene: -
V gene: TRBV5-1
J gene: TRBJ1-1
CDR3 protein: CASSLVSGPNTEAFF

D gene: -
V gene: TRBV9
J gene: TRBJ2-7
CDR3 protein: CASSVAPGSAYEQYF

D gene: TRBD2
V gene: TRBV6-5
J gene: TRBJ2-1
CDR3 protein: CASSYSTSGAYNEQFF

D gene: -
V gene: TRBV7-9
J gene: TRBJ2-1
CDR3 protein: CASSLAGDFSIF

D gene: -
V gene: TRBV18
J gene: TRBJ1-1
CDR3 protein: CASSPFGENTEAFF

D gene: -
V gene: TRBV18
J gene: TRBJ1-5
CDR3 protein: CASSPRGVYSNQPQHF

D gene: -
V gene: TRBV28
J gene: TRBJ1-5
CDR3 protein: CASSFRGRGNQPQHF

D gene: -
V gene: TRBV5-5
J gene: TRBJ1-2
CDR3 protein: CASSPNGVVGYTF

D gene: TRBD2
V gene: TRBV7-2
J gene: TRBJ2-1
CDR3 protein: CASKVAGGHEQFF

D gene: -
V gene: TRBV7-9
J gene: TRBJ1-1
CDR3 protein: CASGGTEAFF

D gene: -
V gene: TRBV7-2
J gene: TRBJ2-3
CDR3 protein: CASSLVGGVGTDTQYF

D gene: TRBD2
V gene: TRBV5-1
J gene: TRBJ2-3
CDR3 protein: CASSMTSGRDTQYF

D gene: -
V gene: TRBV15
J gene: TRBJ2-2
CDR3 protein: CATSLVGGGELFF

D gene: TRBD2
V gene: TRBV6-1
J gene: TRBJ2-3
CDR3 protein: CASSEGLAGGTDAQYF

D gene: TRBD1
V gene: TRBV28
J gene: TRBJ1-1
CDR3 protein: CASSLSPGGVGSAFF

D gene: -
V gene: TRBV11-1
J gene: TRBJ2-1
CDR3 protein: CASSLRGTGEQFF

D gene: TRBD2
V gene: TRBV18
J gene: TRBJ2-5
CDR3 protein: CASSPQLAGEETQYF

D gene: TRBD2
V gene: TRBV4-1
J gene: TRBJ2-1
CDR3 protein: CASSQDLADRYYNEQFF

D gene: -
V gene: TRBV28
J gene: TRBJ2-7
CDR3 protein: CASSLIRAAYEQYF

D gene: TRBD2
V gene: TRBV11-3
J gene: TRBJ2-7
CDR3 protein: CASRIAGESYEQYF

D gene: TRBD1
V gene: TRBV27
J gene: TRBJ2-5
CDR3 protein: CASSLRQGILETQYF

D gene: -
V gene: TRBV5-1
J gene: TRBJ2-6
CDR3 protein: CASRDSSGANVLTF

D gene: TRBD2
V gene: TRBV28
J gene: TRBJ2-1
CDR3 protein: CASSQSAGGKDNEQFF

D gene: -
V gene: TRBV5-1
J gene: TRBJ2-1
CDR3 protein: CASSTGGPGDEQFF

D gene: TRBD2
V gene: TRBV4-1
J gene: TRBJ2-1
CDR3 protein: CASSQDRGLAGGNEQFF

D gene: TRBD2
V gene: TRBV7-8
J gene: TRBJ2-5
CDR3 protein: CASSLDVGGPPQETQYF

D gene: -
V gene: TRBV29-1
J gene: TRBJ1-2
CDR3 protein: CSVEVGGGYGYTF

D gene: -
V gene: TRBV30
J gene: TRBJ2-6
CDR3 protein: CASDGEPVTNVLTF

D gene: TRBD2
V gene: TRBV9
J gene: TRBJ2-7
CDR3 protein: CASSVEGRGFIDEQYF